The T cell receptor (beta chain) described here comes from a study of control samples from healthy donors and cancer patients. This table comes from immunoSEQ multiplex PCR, and its TCRdb copy is limited to in-frame clones, with some not included. The data hold tens of thousands of clones, with around 90% observed a single time. In germline, CDR1 is SGHRS, CDR2 YFSETQ. V lost 4 bases and J lost 5, with 15 bases in between. The CDR3 consists of 14 residues. Sequencing was performed on blood. The source of this sequence is a woman in her sixties or seventies in good health. The chain combines TRBV5-1 with TRBJ2-5; D may be TRBD1 or TRBD2 (6 bases each). CDR3 protein: CASSPGRGGETQYF. In DNA form, the CDR3 reads TGCGCCAGCAGCCCGGGCAGGGGAGGCGAGACCCAGTACTTC.